The next 5 T cell receptor beta chains were all read from a single sample in a study of cytomegalovirus exposure and HLA in healthy donors. 60 Vbeta and 13 Jbeta primers were used in PCR. Produced via immunoSEQ multiplex PCR; TCRdb's table is partial and in-frame only. This sample has roughly 200,000 clones, with about four fifths found just once. Sequences were obtained from PBMCs. The receptors here all came from a female donor in good health and CMV-seronegative.

The chain joins TRBV29-1 to TRBJ2-3, with a possible D match to TRBD1 (6 bases). Trimming removed 5 bases from V and 2 bases from J, with 14 bases in between. Germline CDR1 and CDR2: SQVTM and ANQGSEA. The length of the CDR3 is 14 residues. The CDR3 sequence: CSVPGHLHTDTQYF. Written as DNA, the CDR3 is TGCAGCGTTCCGGGACACCTACACACAGATACGCAGTATTTT.

This clone was seen more than once but under ten times. The chain links TRBV2 to TRBJ2-4; TRBD1 aligns across 9 bases. This CDR3 has 14 residues. The J segment lost 9 bases and the V segment lost 6 bases, leaving 9 bases of the junction unmatched. Germline loops: CDR1 SNHLY, CDR2 FYNNEI. The CDR3, as DNA: TGTGCCAGCAGCTCGCCCGGGACAGGGATCATTCAGTACTTC. Amino acid sequence: CASSSPGTGIIQYF.

The chain employs TRBV6-5 and TRBJ1-2, with D maybe TRBD1 (5 bases). The CDR3 length is 14 residues. V shed 0 bases and J shed 8 bases, with 13 bases lying between them. Germline V gene lookup returns CDR1 MNHEY and CDR2 SVGAGI. The DNA of the CDR3 is TGTGCCAGCAGTTACTCAAACGGGGGAAGGGGCTACACCTTC. Translating gives CASSYSNGGRGYTF.

V is TRBV12-5 and J is TRBJ2-1, with 9 positions matching TRBD2. CDR3 length: 16 residues. Germline values: CDR1 LGHNT, CDR2 FRNRAP. Trimming removed 6 bases from V and 7 bases from J; junction bases left unmatched: 13. This CDR3 reads CASGSGSGGGANEQFF. The CDR3 region has the DNA TGTGCTAGTGGGTCTGGGTCTGGCGGGGGGGCTAATGAGCAGTTCTTC.

J is TRBJ2-3 and V is TRBV6-4, with D possibly TRBD2 on 6 matching bases. The CDR3 is 14 amino acids. The V and J ends lost 3 bases and 3 bases respectively, with 10 bases between them. In germline, CDR1 is MRHNA, CDR2 SNTAGT. The DNA of the CDR3 is TGTGCCAGCAGTGAGTCTAGCGATACAGATACGCAGTATTTT. Its translation is CASSESSDTDTQYF.